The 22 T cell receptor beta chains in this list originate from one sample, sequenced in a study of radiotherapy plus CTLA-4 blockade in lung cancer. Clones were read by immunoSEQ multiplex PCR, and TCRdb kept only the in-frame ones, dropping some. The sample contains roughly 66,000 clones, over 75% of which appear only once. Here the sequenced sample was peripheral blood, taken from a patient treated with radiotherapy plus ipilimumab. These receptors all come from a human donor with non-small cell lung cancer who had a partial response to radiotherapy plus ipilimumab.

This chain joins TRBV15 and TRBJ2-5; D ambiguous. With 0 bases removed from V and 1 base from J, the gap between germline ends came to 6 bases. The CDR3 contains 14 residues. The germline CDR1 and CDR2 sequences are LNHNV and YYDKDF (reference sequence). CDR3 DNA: TGTGCCACCAGCAGAGATAGATCCCAAGAGACCCAGTACTTC. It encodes CATSRDRSQETQYF.

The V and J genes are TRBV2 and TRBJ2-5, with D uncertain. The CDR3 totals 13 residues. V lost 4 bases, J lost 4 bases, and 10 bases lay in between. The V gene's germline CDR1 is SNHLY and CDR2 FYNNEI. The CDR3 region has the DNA TGTGCCAGCAGTGGTACTATTCGAGAGACCCAGTACTTC. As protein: CASSGTIRETQYF.

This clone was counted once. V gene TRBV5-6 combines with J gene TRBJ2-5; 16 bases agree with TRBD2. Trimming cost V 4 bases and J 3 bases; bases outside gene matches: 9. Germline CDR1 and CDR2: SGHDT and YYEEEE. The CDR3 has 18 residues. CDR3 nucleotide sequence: TGTGCCAGCAGCCCTGGGACTAGCGGGAGGGGAGGAAAAGAGACCCAGTACTTC. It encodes CASSPGTSGRGGKETQYF.

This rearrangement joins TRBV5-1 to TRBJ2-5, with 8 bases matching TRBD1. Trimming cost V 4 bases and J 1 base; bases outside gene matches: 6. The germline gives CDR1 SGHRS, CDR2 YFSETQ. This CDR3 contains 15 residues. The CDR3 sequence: CASSIWTGTQETQYF. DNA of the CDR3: TGCGCCAGCAGCATATGGACAGGGACCCAAGAGACCCAGTACTTC.

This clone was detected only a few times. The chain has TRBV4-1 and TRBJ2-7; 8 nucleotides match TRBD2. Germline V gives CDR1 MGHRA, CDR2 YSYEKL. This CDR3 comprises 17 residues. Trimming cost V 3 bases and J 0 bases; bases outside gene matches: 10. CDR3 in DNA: TGCGCCAGCAGCCAGAACCCTAGCGGGCTGTCCTCCTACGAGCAGTACTTC. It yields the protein CASSQNPSGLSSYEQYF.

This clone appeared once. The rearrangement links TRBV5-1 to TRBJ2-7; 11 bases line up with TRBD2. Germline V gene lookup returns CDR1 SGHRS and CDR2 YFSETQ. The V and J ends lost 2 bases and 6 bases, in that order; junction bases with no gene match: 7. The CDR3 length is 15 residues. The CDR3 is CASSFLAGGPSEQYF. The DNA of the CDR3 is TGCGCCAGCAGCTTTCTAGCGGGAGGCCCCTCCGAGCAGTACTTC.

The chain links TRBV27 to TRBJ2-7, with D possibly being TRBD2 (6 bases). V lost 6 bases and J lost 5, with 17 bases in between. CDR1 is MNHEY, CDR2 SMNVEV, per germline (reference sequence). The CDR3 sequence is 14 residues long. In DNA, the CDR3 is TGTGCCAGCAGGCCCGGGACTCCTTTTAACGAGCAGTACTTC. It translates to CASRPGTPFNEQYF.

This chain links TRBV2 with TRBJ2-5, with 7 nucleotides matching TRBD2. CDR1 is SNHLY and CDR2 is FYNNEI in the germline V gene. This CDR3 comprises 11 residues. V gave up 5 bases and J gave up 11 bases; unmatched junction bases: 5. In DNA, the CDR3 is TGTGCCAGCAGTTACGCGGGGGAGCAGTACTTC. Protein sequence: CASSYAGEQYF.

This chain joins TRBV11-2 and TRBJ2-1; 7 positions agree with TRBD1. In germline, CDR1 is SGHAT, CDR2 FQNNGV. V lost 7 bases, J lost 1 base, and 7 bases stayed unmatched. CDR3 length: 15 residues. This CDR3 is CASTQGEGSYNEQFF. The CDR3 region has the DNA TGTGCCAGCACCCAGGGGGAAGGGTCCTACAATGAGCAGTTCTTC.

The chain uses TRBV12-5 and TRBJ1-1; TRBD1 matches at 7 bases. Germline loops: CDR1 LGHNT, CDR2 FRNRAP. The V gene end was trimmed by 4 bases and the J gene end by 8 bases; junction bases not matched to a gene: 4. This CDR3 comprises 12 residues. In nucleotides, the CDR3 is TGTGCTAGTGGTTGGGGGACAGACGAAGCTTTCTTT. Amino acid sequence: CASGWGTDEAFF.

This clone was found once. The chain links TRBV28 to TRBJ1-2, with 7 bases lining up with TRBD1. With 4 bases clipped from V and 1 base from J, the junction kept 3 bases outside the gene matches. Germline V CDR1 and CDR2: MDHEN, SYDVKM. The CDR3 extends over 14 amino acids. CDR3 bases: TGTGCCAGCAGTTCACAGGGGTTTAACTATGGCTACACCTTC. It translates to CASSSQGFNYGYTF.

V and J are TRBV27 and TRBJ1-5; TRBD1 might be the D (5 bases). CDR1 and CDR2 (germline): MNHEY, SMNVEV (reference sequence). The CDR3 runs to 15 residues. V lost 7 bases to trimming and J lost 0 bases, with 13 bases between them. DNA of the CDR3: TGTGCCAGCACCTACCCAGGGAATAGCAATCAGCCCCAGCATTTT. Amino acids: CASTYPGNSNQPQHF.

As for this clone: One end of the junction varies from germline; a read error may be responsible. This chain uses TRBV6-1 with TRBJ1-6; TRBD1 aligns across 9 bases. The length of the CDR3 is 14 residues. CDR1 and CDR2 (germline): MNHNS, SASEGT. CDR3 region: CASREDRGYSPLHF. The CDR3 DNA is TGTGCCAGCAGGGAAGACAGGGGGTATTCACCCCTCCACTTT.

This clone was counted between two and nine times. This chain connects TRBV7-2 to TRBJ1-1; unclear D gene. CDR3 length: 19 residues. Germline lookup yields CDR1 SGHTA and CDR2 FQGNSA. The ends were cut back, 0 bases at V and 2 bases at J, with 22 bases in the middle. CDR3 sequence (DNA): TGTGCCAGCAGCTTAGCGGATCGGGAAAGGACGGGAGAAAACACTGAAGCTTTCTTT. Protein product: CASSLADRERTGENTEAFF.

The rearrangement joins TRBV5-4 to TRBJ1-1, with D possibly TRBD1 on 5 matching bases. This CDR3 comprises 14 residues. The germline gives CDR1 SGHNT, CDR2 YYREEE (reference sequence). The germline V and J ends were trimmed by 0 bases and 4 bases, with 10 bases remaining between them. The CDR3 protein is CASSLEGQGTEAFF. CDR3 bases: TGTGCCAGCAGCTTGGAGGGGCAGGGCACTGAAGCTTTCTTT.

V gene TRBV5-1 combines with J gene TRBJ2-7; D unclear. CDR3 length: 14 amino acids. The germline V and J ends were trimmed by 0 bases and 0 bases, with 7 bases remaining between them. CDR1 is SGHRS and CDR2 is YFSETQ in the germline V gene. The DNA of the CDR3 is TGCGCCAGCAGCTTGGGCCAGTTCTCCTACGAGCAGTACTTC. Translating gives CASSLGQFSYEQYF.

The CDR3 protein is CASSMTHNREKLFF. CDR3 nucleotides: TGTGCCAGCAGTATGACCCATAACAGAGAAAAACTGTTTTTT. This rearrangement joins TRBV6-5 to TRBJ1-4, with D unresolved. Trimming pared 5 bases from V and 8 bases from J, leaving 15 bases between. This CDR3 has 14 residues. From germline, CDR1 is MNHEY and CDR2 SVGAGI.

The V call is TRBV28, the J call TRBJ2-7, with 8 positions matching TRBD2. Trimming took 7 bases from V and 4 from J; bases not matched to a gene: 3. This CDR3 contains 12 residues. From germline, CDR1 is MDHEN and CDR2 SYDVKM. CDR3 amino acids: CASTSGGYEQYF. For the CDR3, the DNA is TGTGCCAGCACCAGCGGGGGATACGAGCAGTACTTC.

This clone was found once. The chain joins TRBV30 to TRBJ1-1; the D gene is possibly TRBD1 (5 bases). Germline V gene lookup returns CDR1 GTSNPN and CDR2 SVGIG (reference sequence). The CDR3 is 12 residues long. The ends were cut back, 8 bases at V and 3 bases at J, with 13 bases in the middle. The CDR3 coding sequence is TGTGCCACCTGGGGGGACGACACTGAAGCTTTCTTT. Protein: CATWGDDTEAFF. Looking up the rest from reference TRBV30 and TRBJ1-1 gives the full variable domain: SQTIHQWPATLVQPVGSPLSLECTVEGTSNPNLYWYRQAAGRGLQLLFYSVGIGQISSEVPQNLSASRPQDRQFILSSKKLLLSDSGFYLCATWGDDTEAFFGQGTRLTVV.

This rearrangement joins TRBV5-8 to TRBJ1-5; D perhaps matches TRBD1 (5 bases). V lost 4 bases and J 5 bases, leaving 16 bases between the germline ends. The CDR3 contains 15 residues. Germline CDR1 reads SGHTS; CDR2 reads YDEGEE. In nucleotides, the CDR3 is TGTGCCAGCAGCCCTCTAAGGGGAAGGGATCAGCCCCAGCATTTT. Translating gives CASSPLRGRDQPQHF.

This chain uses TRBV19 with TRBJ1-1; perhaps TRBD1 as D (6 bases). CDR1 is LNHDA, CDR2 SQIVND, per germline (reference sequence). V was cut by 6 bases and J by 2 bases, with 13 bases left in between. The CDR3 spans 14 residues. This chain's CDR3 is CASRTGTLNTEAFF. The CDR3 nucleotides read TGTGCCAGTAGAACCGGGACACTCAACACTGAAGCTTTCTTT.

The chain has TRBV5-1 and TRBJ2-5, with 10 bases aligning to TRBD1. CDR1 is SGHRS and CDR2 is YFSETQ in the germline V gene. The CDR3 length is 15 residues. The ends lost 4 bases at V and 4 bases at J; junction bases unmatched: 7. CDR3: CASSRDRGRGETQYF. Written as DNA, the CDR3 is TGCGCCAGCAGCCGGGACAGGGGAAGGGGAGAGACCCAGTACTTC. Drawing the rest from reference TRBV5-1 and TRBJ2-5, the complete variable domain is KAGVTQTPRYLIKTRGQQVTLSCSPISGHRSVSWYQQTPGQGLQFLFEYFSETQRNKGNFPGRFSGRQFSNSRSEMNVSTLELGDSALYLCASSRDRGRGETQYFGPGTRLLVL.